Following are 3 T cell receptor beta chains from one sample sequenced in a study of OX40 agonist ivuxolimab in advanced cancers. Here immunoSEQ multiplex PCR was the method, and the copy in TCRdb shows in-frame clones only, minus some. The table shows nearly 60,000 clones, with roughly 88% occurring only once. The sequencing used CD4+ or CD8+ T cells sorted from blood, collected in a trial of the OX40 agonist ivuxolimab. Source of these receptors: an adult with an advanced solid tumor such as melanoma, head and neck, liver or kidney cancer.

The chain combines TRBV6-5 with TRBJ1-2; D is perhaps TRBD1 (5 bases). The V end was cut by 4 bases, the J end by 7 bases, with 10 bases between. This CDR3 has 12 amino acids. CDR1 is MNHEY and CDR2 is SVGAGI in the germline V gene. The CDR3 loop is CASSSGPRGYTF. DNA for the CDR3: TGTGCCAGCAGTTCGGGACCGCGTGGCTACACCTTC.

The chain couples TRBV11-2 to TRBJ2-6; no definite D call. Germline values: CDR1 SGHAT, CDR2 FQNNGV. This CDR3 spans 15 amino acids. V lost 1 base and J lost 0, with 4 bases in between. The CDR3 DNA is TGTGCCAGCAGCTTAGTTATCTCTGGGGCCAACGTCCTGACTTTC. This encodes CASSLVISGANVLTF.

The chain recombines TRBV28 with TRBJ2-7; tentatively, D is TRBD1 (7 bases). This CDR3 has 14 residues. Germline values: CDR1 MDHEN, CDR2 SYDVKM. The V end was cut by 1 base, the J end by 7 bases, with 14 bases between. CDR3 in amino acids: CASSLLEGAGEQYF. The CDR3 nucleotides are TGTGCCAGCAGTTTATTGGAGGGGGCGGGGGAGCAGTACTTC.